This TCR beta chain was identified during a study of T cells after yellow fever vaccination. Study-wide points: Among all clonotypes, a small share was observed in both CD4 and CD8 compartments. Post-booster samples contained most primary-vaccination clones (approximately 97% CD4, approximately 88% CD8). Highly abundant clonotypes carried over from the bulk population could end up in FACS-sorted repertoires as contaminants.

Synthesis of TCR cDNA relied on 5'RACE template switching, which attached a universal primer site and UMIs. TCRdb recomputed calls from the 5' RACE reads with MiXCR, one row per CDR3 protein. The sample includes approximately 300,000 distinct CDR3 sequences, roughly 9.4% of them seen just once. In this sample, this clonotype turned up a few times. As yet, its antigen is unknown. The sample in question was PBMCs, obtained on the day of the first yellow fever vaccination. The sequence came from a young man who received the YFV17D yellow fever vaccine.

The CDR3 sequence: CASSLGQKETQYF. In nucleotides, the CDR3 is TGTGCCAGCAGTTTGGGACAAAAAGAGACCCAGTACTTC. The chain employs TRBV12-3 or TRBV12-4 and TRBJ2-5; maybe TRBD1 (6 bases). This CDR3 spans 13 amino acids. Trimming took 3 bases from V and 3 from J, leaving 8 bases between them.